The sequence of this TCR beta chain was determined in a study of blood T cells in healthy people across ages. Notes on the study in general: Correlation between TCR beta diversity and naive T cell percentage was strong. The authors considered diversity estimates from one million T cells to be underestimates.

A note on this clonotype: Its antigen remains unknown.

Together with a sample-barcoded 5' primer, a J-beta primer mix was included in a second PCR lasting about 7 to 11 cycles. Each cDNA molecule carried a tag from a template-switch adaptor that contained 12 random nucleotides. Individual samples furnished no less than 2.5 million CDR3-containing paired-end reads apiece. One entry per CDR3 protein, called by TCRdb with MiXCR from the 5' RACE reads. The repertoire consists of hundreds of thousands of distinct CDR3 sequences, with roughly 64% occurring once and the leading ten covering roughly 22%. The CDR3 is 11 residues long. Trimming took off 3 bases at V and 8 bases at J, with 10 bases between the two ends. CDR1 DFQATT and CDR2 SNEGSKA come from the germline V gene (reference sequence).

The rearrangement links TRBV20-1 to TRBJ1-2; D is ambiguous. This sequence originates from a man aged 25 to 40 in good health. Sequenced input: blood. CDR3 protein: CSARGLGGYTF. The CDR3 DNA follows: TGCAGTGCTAGGGGCCTAGGGGGCTACACCTTC.